Presented here are 3 T cell receptor beta chains from one specimen sequenced in a study of CD8+ T cells in alopecia areata. Following extraction, RNA underwent reverse transcription to cDNA, which served as the sequencing template. Sequencing was performed with immunoSEQ multiplex PCR; in TCRdb, only in-frame clones are kept and a portion is missing. The sample has roughly 260,000 clones, none seen only once. Combined cutaneous lymph node cells underwent sorting by CD4, CD8alpha, NKG2D, NKG2ACE and additional markers. The sample taken for sequencing was CD4+ T cells sorted from a lymph node. The origin of the receptors is a C3H/HeJ mouse with alopecia areata. The mouse strain carries the MHC haplotype H2-k.

This clone appeared a few times. Germline and genes: mouse. Sequencing ends 4 residues short of the CDR3 end; the germline J gene provides the rest. The chain employs TRBV5 and TRBJ2-2; no clear D. Germline V lookup: CDR1 LGHNA, CDR2 YNLKQL (reference sequence). V lost 8 bases, J lost 3 bases, and 7 bases lay in between. The CDR3 is 12 residues long. Incomplete CDR3 DNA: TGTGCCAGCGCTTTGGACACCGGG. Its protein product is CASALDTG. The entire CDR3 protein is CASALDTGQLYF.

With respect to this clone: Here the gene names and germline are mouse. The missing CDR3 end, 4 residues past where the read stops, is filled in from the germline J gene. The chain joins TRBV13-2 to TRBJ2-7; the D is unclear. Germline assignment: CDR1 NNHNN and CDR2 SYGAGS (reference sequence). CDR3 length equals 13 residues. The ends were cut back, 4 bases at V and 0 bases at J, with 8 bases in the middle. The CDR3 is CASGQAYSYEQYF. The part of the CDR3 DNA that was read is TGTGCCAGCGGTCAGGCCTACTCCTAT.

This clone has a count of ten or more. Gene names are the mouse ones. The read stops 4 residues short of the end of the CDR3; the missing end is completed from the germline J gene. Other DNA sequences in the sample encode the same CDR3. This chain uses TRBV13-1 with TRBJ2-3; tentatively, D is TRBD2 (6 bases). The CDR3 contains 16 residues. V was cut by 0 bases and J by 0 bases, with 11 bases left in between. Per the germline V gene, CDR1 is NSHNY and CDR2 is SYGAGN. This CDR3 is CASSDGLGTSAETLYF. CDR3 DNA (partial): TGTGCCAGCAGTGATGGGCTGGGGACTAGTGCAGAA.